A selection of T cell receptor beta chains follows, all from one sample in a study of T cell responses to AZD1222 COVID-19 vaccine. Method: immunoSEQ multiplex PCR; TCRdb's copy keeps in-frame clones and lacks some. The data hold 110,000 to 150,000 clones, with 93% observed a single time. Material: peripheral blood, obtained on day 0 of AZD1222 vaccination. Receptors originate from an adult in good health. CDR3s include the opening cysteine and the closing phenylalanine or tryptophan. The order of the fields is J gene, clone size, D gene, V gene, CDR3 DNA, CDR3 protein. D genes are given only for firm matches. Where a row states a size, it is once, few, many or the class of an expanded clone; other rows omit it.

TRBJ2-1,NA,NA,TRBV25-1,TGTGCCAGCAGTCCAGGGGGACTGAACTACAATGAGCAGTTCTTC,CASSPGGLNYNEQFF
TRBJ1-1,NA,NA,TRBV28,TGTGCCAGCAGCCCCACCTCTGACAGGATGAACACTGAAGCTTTCTTT,CASSPTSDRMNTEAFF
TRBJ1-2,few,TRBD1,TRBV19,TGTGCCAGTAGTATTGTTGCAGGGGGCGCGAGAGACTATGGCTACACCTTC,CASSIVAGGARDYGYTF
TRBJ2-1,once,TRBD2,TRBV5-1,TGCGCCAGCAGCTTGGATGGCGGGAGCAATGAGCAGTTCTTC,CASSLDGGSNEQFF
TRBJ1-4,NA,NA,TRBV29-1,TGCAGCGTTTTAGGACAAGCTAATGAAAAACTGTTTTTT,CSVLGQANEKLFF
TRBJ1-6,once,NA,TRBV10-3,TGTGCCATCAGTGAGGCTCGGGGTGAGGATTCACCCCTCCACTTT,CAISEARGEDSPLHF
TRBJ2-7,NA,NA,TRBV7-9,TGTGCCAGCAGCCGAGGACCTGTTTCGGTCTACGAGCAGTACTTC,CASSRGPVSVYEQYF
TRBJ1-1,NA,NA,TRBV5-4,TGTGCCAGCAGCTTAGGCAGCCAACGAACTGAAGCTTTCTTT,CASSLGSQRTEAFF
TRBJ2-2,NA,NA,TRBV5-6,TGTGCCAGCAGCTTGGGTCTGATGAACACCGGGGAGCTGTTTTTT,CASSLGLMNTGELFF
TRBJ2-1,NA,NA,TRBV10-3,TGTGCCATCAAGGGGGACTCCTACAATGAGCAGTTCTTC,CAIKGDSYNEQFF
TRBJ1-5,NA,TRBD1,TRBV5-8,TGTGCCAGCAGCTGGGGACAGAGCCAGCCCCAGCATTTT,CASSWGQSQPQHF
TRBJ1-1,NA,NA,TRBV5-1,TGCGCCAGCAGACCAGAATGGGGACGGAACACTGAAGCTTTCTTT,CASRPEWGRNTEAFF
TRBJ2-7,NA,TRBD2,TRBV5-1,TGCGCCAGCAGCTTGGTCCTACTAGCGGGAGGGCCTAACGAGCAGTACTTC,CASSLVLLAGGPNEQYF
TRBJ2-7,NA,NA,TRBV12-3/TRBV12-4,TGTGCCAGCAGTTGGAGGGGGAACTACGAGCAGTACTTC,CASSWRGNYEQYF
TRBJ1-1,NA,NA,TRBV19,TGTGCCAGTAGTGCCGCAGGAAGAGAGAACACTGAAGCTTTCTTT,CASSAAGRENTEAFF
TRBJ2-5,NA,NA,TRBV27,TGTGCCAGCAGTTTACGGCGACAAGAGACCCAGTACTTC,CASSLRRQETQYF
TRBJ2-1,NA,TRBD2,TRBV19,TGTGCCAGTAGTATTAGCGGGGACAATGAGCAGTTCTTC,CASSISGDNEQFF
TRBJ1-2,NA,NA,TRBV30,TGTGCCTGGATAGTCAGGGGCAGAGACTATGGCTACACCTTC,CAWIVRGRDYGYTF
TRBJ1-1,NA,TRBD1,TRBV14,TGTGCCAGCAGCTTCCATCTGACAGGGGGTGACACTGAAGCTTTCTTT,CASSFHLTGGDTEAFF
TRBJ1-6,NA,NA,TRBV10-2,TGCGCCAGCGGCGGTCGACAGAACAATTCACCCCTCCACTTT,CASGGRQNNSPLHF
TRBJ1-2,NA,TRBD1,TRBV18,TGTGCCAGCTCCCAGACAGGGGACTCCTCTTTGGGCTACACCTTC,CASSQTGDSSLGYTF
TRBJ1-3,once,NA,TRBV4-1,TGCGCCAGCAGCCTGGGGGGCTCTGGAAACACCATATATTTT,CASSLGGSGNTIYF
TRBJ1-5,NA,NA,TRBV18,TGTGCCAGCTCACCCGTTGGGCCTGGGAGCAATCAGCCCCAGCATTTT,CASSPVGPGSNQPQHF
TRBJ1-2,NA,NA,TRBV5-4,TGTGCCAGCAGCTTGAACTATGGCTACACCTTC,CASSLNYGYTF
TRBJ2-7,NA,TRBD2,TRBV10-2,TGCGCCAGCAGTGAAGGGAGCGGGAGAGCGCAGTACTTC,CASSEGSGRAQYF
TRBJ1-2,NA,NA,TRBV5-1,TGCGCCAGCAGTTACGGGAATAACTATGGCTACACCTTC,CASSYGNNYGYTF
TRBJ1-2,NA,NA,TRBV30,TGTGCCTGGAGTCCGACCTCGAAACAGGGCTACACCTTC,CAWSPTSKQGYTF
TRBJ2-1,NA,TRBD2,TRBV12-5,TGTGCTAGTGGTTTGGCGACTAGCGGGGGGAACAATGAGCAGTTCTTC,CASGLATSGGNNEQFF
TRBJ1-2,once,TRBD1,TRBV5-1,TGCGCCAGCAGCTTGGCCCTGGGACAGGACGATCCTAACTATGGCTACACCTTC,CASSLALGQDDPNYGYTF
TRBJ1-1,NA,TRBD1,TRBV7-2,TGTGCCAGCAGCTACCAACAGGGGGCTGGAACTGAAGCTTTCTTT,CASSYQQGAGTEAFF
TRBJ2-1,NA,TRBD2,TRBV5-1,TGCGCCAGCAGCTTGGTCGGGCTAGCGGGAGGGAATGAGCAGTTCTTC,CASSLVGLAGGNEQFF
TRBJ2-3,once,NA,TRBV24-1,TGTGCCACCAGTGACCCCGGGACTTTTGATACGCAGTATTTT,CATSDPGTFDTQYF
TRBJ2-4,few,TRBD1,TRBV30,TGTGCCTGGAGTGTACGTGGGACAGTCAAAAACATTCAGTACTTC,CAWSVRGTVKNIQYF
TRBJ1-6,NA,NA,TRBV5-1,TGCGCCAGCAGCTTGGAACCACTTAATTCACCCCTCCACTTT,CASSLEPLNSPLHF
TRBJ2-1,NA,TRBD2,TRBV19,TGTGCCAGTAGTATAGCGGGAGGACCCAATGAGCAGTTCTTC,CASSIAGGPNEQFF
TRBJ2-3,NA,NA,TRBV30,TGTGCCTGGAGTGTGTGGACTAGCACAGATACGCAGTATTTT,CAWSVWTSTDTQYF
TRBJ2-7,few,NA,TRBV6-5,TGTGCCAGCAGTCTCCCTTGGCTGGGAGCCTACGAGCAGTACTTC,CASSLPWLGAYEQYF
TRBJ1-1,NA,NA,TRBV5-5,TGTGCCAGCAGCTTGAAGTTCTCGAACACTGAAGCTTTCTTT,CASSLKFSNTEAFF
TRBJ2-1,NA,TRBD2,TRBV5-4,TGTGCCAGCAGCTCCGGACTAGCGGGAGGCAATGAGCAGTTCTTC,CASSSGLAGGNEQFF
TRBJ2-1,NA,TRBD2,TRBV2,TGTGCCAGCAAAGCATGGACTAGCGGGAGGCTTGAGCAGTTCTTC,CASKAWTSGRLEQFF
TRBJ2-2,NA,NA,TRBV9,TGTGCCAGCAGCGTATCCGGAACCGCCGGGGAGCTGTTTTTT,CASSVSGTAGELFF
TRBJ1-2,NA,NA,TRBV5-4,TGTGCCAGCAGCTTAAAACGGACCGGCTATGGCTACACCTTC,CASSLKRTGYGYTF
TRBJ1-1,NA,NA,TRBV2,TGTGCCAGCAGCTTAGGGGTTGGCACTGAAGCTTTCTTT,CASSLGVGTEAFF
TRBJ2-7,NA,TRBD2,TRBV5-4,TGTGCCAGCAGCTTGGCCGGGACTAGCGGCACCTACGAGCAGTACTTC,CASSLAGTSGTYEQYF
TRBJ1-5,NA,NA,TRBV29-1,TGCAGCGTTGGATGGGGGGTAGGTTACAATCAGCCCCAGCATTTT,CSVGWGVGYNQPQHF
TRBJ2-5,NA,NA,TRBV5-6,TGTGCCAGCAGCTTGTTACAGGGACAAGAGACCCAGTACTTC,CASSLLQGQETQYF
TRBJ2-1,NA,TRBD2,TRBV28,TGTGCCAGCAGTTTTGTATCGGGAGGGGCGCATGAGCAGTTCTTC,CASSFVSGGAHEQFF
TRBJ2-1,NA,TRBD2,TRBV4-1,TGCGCCAGCAGCTCCTTTGGGGAGGGGACCTACAATGAGCAGTTCTTC,CASSSFGEGTYNEQFF
TRBJ1-2,NA,TRBD1,TRBV5-1,TGCGCCAGCAGCGAATACGGACAGGGGGCTGATGGCTACACCTTC,CASSEYGQGADGYTF
TRBJ1-1,NA,NA,TRBV5-1,TGCGCCAGCAGACTGGAGGGGGGGAACACTGAAGCTTTCTTT,CASRLEGGNTEAFF
TRBJ2-5,NA,TRBD2,TRBV5-1,TGCGCCAGCAGCCAGACTAGCGGGAGACAGGGGACCCAGTACTTC,CASSQTSGRQGTQYF
TRBJ1-1,few,NA,TRBV7-9,TGTGCCAGCAGCTCAGCGGGGGGCGCCGAAGCTTTCTTT,CASSSAGGAEAFF
TRBJ2-1,NA,TRBD2,TRBV9,TGTGCCAGCAGCGCCAACCTAGCGGGAGGGGTTTACAATGAGCAGTTCTTC,CASSANLAGGVYNEQFF
TRBJ1-4,NA,NA,TRBV18,TGTGCCAGCTCACCACGAAATAATGAAAAACTGTTTTTT,CASSPRNNEKLFF
TRBJ2-5,few,TRBD2,TRBV29-1,TGCAGCGTTGACGGGAGGGCCTGGGAGACCCAGTACTTC,CSVDGRAWETQYF
TRBJ2-3,NA,NA,TRBV3-1/TRBV3-2,TGTGCCAGCAGCCGAAGGACAACAGGGTTCCTCGGAGATACGCAGTATTTT,CASSRRTTGFLGDTQYF
TRBJ2-1,NA,TRBD1,TRBV2,TGTGCCAGCAGCGTAGGACAGGGGGCTACACCTAAAAACAATGAGCAGTTCTTC,CASSVGQGATPKNNEQFF
TRBJ2-1,NA,NA,TRBV7-3,TGTGCCAGCAGCTTAAGCCCGGGCGGCTACAATGAGCAGTTCTTC,CASSLSPGGYNEQFF
TRBJ2-7,NA,TRBD2,TRBV7-9,TGTGCCAGCAGCTCCGGGACTAGCGGGAATTACGAGCAGTACTTC,CASSSGTSGNYEQYF
TRBJ2-3,NA,TRBD2,TRBV28,TGTGCCAGCAGTTTATTTGGGGTCGGGGGGTCTAGCACAGATACGCAGTATTTT,CASSLFGVGGSSTDTQYF